A single T cell receptor (beta chain) is shown here with its context. This specimen belongs to a study of blood T cell repertoires in COVID-19. About the research overall: The United States, Italy and Spain supplied acute and convalescent COVID-19 samples. PBMCs, B-cell-depleted T cells, or T cells provided the cDNA or gDNA that made up the material.

CDR1 is LNHDA and CDR2 is SQIVND in the germline V gene (reference sequence). CDR3 length: 17 amino acids. After removal of 7 bases from V and 4 bases from J, the junction contained 14 bases not matched to a gene. Original methodology: Reference gene primer amplification gave estimated nucleated cell counts. TCRdb keeps only in-frame clones here, not all; method: immunoSEQ multiplex PCR. That table is the source of V, J and clone size, and D and trimming were worked out from the DNA. The sample includes under 200,000 clones, approximately 85% seen only once; the top ten take roughly 5%. V and J are TRBV19 and TRBJ1-5, with TRBD1 identical over 9 bases. Input material: peripheral blood. The receptor was isolated from a woman of 80 years or more with acute or convalescent COVID-19. The CDR3 is CASTPRAGTGSNQPQHF. The CDR3 DNA follows: TGTGCCAGTACTCCCCGAGCCGGGACAGGGTCTAATCAGCCCCAGCATTTT.